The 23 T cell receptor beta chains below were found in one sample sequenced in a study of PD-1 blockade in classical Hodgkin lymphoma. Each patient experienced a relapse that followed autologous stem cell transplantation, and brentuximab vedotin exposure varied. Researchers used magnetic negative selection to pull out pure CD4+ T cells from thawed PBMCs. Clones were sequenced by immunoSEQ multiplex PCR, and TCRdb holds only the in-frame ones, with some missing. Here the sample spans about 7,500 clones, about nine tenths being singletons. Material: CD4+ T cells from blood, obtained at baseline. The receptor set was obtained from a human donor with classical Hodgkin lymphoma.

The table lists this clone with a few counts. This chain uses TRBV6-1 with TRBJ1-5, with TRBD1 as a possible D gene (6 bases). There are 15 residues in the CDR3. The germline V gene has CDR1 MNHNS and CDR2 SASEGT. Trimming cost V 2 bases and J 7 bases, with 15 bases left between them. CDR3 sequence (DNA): TGTGCCAGCAGTGAAATCGTAACAGGGCCCCAGCCCCAGCATTTT. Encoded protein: CASSEIVTGPQPQHF.

CDR3 sequence reads: CASSPMVASYNEQFF. The CDR3 nucleotides read TGTGCCAGCTCACCGATGGTAGCGAGTTACAATGAGCAGTTCTTC. This sequence joins TRBV18 and TRBJ2-1, with TRBD2 as a possible D gene (5 bases). Trimming shortened V by 3 bases and J by 4 bases, and 13 bases separated the two germline ends. Germline V CDR1 and CDR2: KGHSH, LQKENI. This CDR3 comprises 15 residues.

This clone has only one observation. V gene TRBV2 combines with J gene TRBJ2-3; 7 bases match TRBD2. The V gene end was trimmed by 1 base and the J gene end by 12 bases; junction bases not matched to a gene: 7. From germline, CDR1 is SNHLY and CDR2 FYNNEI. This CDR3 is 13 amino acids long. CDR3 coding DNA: TGTGCCAGCAGTGAAGGGCCAGCGGGGACTCAGTATTTT. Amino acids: CASSEGPAGTQYF. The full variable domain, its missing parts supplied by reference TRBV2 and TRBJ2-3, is EPEVTQTPSHQVTQMGQEVILRCVPISNHLYFYWYRQILGQKVEFLVSFYNNEISEKSEIFDDQFSVERPDGSNFTLKIRSTKLEDSAMYFCASSEGPAGTQYFGPGTRLTVL.

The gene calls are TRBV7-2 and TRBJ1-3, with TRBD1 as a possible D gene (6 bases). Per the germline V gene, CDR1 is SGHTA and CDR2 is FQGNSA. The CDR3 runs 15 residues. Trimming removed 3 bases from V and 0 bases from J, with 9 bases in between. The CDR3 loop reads CASSFQGNSGNTIYF. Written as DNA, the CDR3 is TGTGCCAGCAGCTTCCAGGGGAACTCTGGAAACACCATATATTTT.

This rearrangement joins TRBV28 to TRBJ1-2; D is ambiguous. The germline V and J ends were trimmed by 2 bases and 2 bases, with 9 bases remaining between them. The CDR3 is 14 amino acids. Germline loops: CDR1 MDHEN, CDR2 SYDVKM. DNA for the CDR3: TGTGCCAGCAGTTTAGGGGTTACAAACTATGGCTACACCTTC. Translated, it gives CASSLGVTNYGYTF.

CDR3 nucleotides: TGTGCCAGTAGCTTGGATCTCTTGGGCCAAGAGACCCAGTACTTC. This translates into CASSLDLLGQETQYF. The V call is TRBV19, the J call TRBJ2-5; D not resolved. The length of the CDR3 is 15 residues. V lost 6 bases to trimming and J lost 1 base, with 15 bases between them. The germline V gene has CDR1 LNHDA and CDR2 SQIVND (reference sequence).

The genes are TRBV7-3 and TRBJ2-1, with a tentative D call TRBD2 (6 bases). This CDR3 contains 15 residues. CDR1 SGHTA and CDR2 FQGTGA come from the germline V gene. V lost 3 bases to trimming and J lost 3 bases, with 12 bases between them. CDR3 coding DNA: TGTGCCAGCAGCTTGAGGTGGGGGGACTACAATGAGCAGTTCTTC. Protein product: CASSLRWGDYNEQFF.

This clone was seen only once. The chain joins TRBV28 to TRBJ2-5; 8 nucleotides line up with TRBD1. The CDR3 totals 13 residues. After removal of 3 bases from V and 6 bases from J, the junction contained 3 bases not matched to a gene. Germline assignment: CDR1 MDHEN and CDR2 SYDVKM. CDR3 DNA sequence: TGTGCCAGCAGTTTGAACAGGGGGAAGACCCAGTACTTC. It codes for CASSLNRGKTQYF.

The CDR3 sequence is CASRSGPGTGRVNTEAFF. CDR3 nucleotide sequence: TGTGCCAGTAGGTCAGGTCCCGGGACAGGGAGAGTTAACACTGAAGCTTTCTTT. This rearrangement joins TRBV19 to TRBJ1-1; 9 nucleotides agree with TRBD1. The CDR3 extends over 18 amino acids. From germline, CDR1 is LNHDA and CDR2 SQIVND (reference sequence). V shed 6 bases and J 2 bases; nucleotides not matched to a gene: 16.

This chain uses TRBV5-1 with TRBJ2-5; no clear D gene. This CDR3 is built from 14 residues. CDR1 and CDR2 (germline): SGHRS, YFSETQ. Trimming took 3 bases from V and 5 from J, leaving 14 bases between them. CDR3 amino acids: CASSSTTARETQYF. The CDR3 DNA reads TGCGCCAGCAGCTCCACGACGGCGCGGGAGACCCAGTACTTC.

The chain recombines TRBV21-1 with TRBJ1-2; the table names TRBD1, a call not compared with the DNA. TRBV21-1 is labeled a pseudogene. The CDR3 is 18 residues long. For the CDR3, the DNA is TGTGCCAGCACAATTTTATATACAGGGCTAGGTATGTTACATGGCTACACCTTC. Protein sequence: CASTILYTGLGMLHGYTF.

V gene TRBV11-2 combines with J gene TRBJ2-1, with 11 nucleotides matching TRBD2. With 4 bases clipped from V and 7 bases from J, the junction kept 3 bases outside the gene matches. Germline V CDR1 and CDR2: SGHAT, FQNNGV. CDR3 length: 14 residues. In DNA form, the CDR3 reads TGTGCCAGCAGCTCTAGCGGGGGGATTAATGAGCAGTTCTTC. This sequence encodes CASSSSGGINEQFF.

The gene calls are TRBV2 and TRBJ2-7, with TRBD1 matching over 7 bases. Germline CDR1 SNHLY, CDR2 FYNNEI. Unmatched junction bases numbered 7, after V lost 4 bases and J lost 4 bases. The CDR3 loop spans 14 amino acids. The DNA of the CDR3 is TGTGCCAGCAGTGCGCAAGGGGGCGGATACGAGCAGTACTTC. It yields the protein CASSAQGGGYEQYF.

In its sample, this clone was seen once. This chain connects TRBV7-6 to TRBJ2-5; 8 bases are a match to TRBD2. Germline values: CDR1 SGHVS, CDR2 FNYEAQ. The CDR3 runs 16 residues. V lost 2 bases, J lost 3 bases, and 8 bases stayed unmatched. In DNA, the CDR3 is TGTGCCAGCAGCTTATACCGCAGCGGGGGTGAAGAGACCCAGTACTTC. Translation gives CASSLYRSGGEETQYF.

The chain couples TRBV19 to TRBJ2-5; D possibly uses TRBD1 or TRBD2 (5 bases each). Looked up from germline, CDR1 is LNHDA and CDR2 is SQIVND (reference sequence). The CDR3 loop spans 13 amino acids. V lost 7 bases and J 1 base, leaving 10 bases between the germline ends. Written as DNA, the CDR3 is TGTGCCAGTACCGGGGCGGGCCAAGAGACCCAGTACTTC. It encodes CASTGAGQETQYF.

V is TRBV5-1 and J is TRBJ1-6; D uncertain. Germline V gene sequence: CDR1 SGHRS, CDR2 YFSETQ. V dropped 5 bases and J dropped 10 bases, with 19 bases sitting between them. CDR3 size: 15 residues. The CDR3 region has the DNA TGCGCCAGCAGTCCTAGCGGTGGACCGGCCTCACCCCTCCACTTT. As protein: CASSPSGGPASPLHF.

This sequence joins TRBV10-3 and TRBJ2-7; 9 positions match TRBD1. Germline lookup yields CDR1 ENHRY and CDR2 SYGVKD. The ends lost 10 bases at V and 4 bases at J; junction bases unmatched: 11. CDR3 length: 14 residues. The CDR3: CATTTGTGRYEQYF. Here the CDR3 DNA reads TGTGCCACGACGACCGGGACAGGGAGATACGAGCAGTACTTC.

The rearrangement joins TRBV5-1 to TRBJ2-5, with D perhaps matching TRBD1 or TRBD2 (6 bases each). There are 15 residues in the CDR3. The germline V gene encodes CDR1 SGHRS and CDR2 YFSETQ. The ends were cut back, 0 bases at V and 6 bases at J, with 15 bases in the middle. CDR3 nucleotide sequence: TGCGCCAGCAGCTTGGAGGGGGGCTCGGTGAAGACCCAGTACTTC. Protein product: CASSLEGGSVKTQYF.

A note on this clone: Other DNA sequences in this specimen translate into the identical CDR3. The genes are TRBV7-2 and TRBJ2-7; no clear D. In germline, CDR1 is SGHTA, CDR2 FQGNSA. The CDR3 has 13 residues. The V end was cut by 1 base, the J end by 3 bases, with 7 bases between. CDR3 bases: TGTGCCAGCAGCTTAGGACGGCACTACGAGCAGTACTTC. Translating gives CASSLGRHYEQYF. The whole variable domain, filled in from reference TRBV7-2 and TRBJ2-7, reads GAGVSQSPSNKVTEKGKDVELRCDPISGHTALYWYRQSLGQGLEFLIYFQGNSAPDKSGLPSDRFSAERTGGSVSTLTIQRTQQEDSAVYLCASSLGRHYEQYFGPGTRLTVT.

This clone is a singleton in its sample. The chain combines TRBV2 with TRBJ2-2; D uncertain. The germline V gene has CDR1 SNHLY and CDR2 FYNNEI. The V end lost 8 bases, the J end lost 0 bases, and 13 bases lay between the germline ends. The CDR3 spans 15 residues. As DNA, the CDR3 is TGTGCCAGCCGACAACTCGTCGCGAACACCGGGGAGCTGTTTTTT. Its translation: CASRQLVANTGELFF. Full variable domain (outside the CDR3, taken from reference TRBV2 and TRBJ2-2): EPEVTQTPSHQVTQMGQEVILRCVPISNHLYFYWYRQILGQKVEFLVSFYNNEISEKSEIFDDQFSVERPDGSNFTLKIRSTKLEDSAMYFCASRQLVANTGELFFGEGSRLTVL.

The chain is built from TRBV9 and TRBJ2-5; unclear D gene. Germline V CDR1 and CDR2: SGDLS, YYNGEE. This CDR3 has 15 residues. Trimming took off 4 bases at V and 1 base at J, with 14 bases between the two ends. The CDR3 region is CASSPTGFPQETQYF. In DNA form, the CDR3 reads TGTGCCAGCAGCCCCACCGGGTTCCCCCAAGAGACCCAGTACTTC.

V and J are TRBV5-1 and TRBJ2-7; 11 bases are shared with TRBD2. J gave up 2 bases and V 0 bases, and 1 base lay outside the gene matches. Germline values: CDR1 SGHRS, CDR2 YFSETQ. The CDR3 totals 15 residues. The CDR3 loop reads CASSLVAGGPYEQYF. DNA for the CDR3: TGCGCCAGCAGCTTGGTAGCGGGAGGGCCCTACGAGCAGTACTTC.

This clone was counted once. CDR3 bases: TGTGCCAGCAGCTTAGAAGGGACAGATAATTCACCCCTCCACTTT. Translation: CASSLEGTDNSPLHF. The chain has TRBV11-2 and TRBJ1-6; TRBD1 matches at 7 bases. J lost 5 bases, V lost 0 bases, and 1 base had no gene match. Germline CDR1 reads SGHAT; CDR2 reads FQNNGV. This CDR3 spans 15 amino acids.